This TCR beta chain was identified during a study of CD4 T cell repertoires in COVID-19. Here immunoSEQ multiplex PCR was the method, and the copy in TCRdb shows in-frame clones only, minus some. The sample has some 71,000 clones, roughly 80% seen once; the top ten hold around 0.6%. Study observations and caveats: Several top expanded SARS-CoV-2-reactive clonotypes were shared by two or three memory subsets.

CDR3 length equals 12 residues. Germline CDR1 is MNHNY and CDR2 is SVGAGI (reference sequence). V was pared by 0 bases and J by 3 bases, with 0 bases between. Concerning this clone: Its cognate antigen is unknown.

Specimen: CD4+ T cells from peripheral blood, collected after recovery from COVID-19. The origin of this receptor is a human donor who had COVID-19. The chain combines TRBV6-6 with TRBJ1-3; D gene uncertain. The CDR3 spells CASSYSGNTIYF. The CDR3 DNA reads TGTGCCAGCAGTTACTCTGGAAACACCATATATTTT.